Following are 10 T cell receptor beta chains from one sample sequenced in a study of blood T cells in healthy people across ages. Primed by a sample-barcoded 5' primer and a J-beta primer mix, a second PCR proceeded for about 7 to 11 cycles. TCRdb re-derived calls from the 5' RACE reads in MiXCR, one entry per CDR3 protein. The data contain 270,000 or so distinct CDR3 sequences, around 27% of them singletons. Sequenced input: blood. Every receptor here comes from a woman in her seventies in good health.

The chain recombines TRBV28 with TRBJ2-5, with 15 positions matching TRBD2. The closer fit of TRBJ2-7 to the DNA end suggests the J call may be wrong. The CDR3 runs 17 residues. From germline, CDR1 is MDHEN and CDR2 SYDVKM. The CDR3 protein is CASSFGLAGGATYEQYF. As DNA, the CDR3 is TGTGCCAGCAGTTTCGGACTAGCGGGAGGGGCCACCTACGAGCAGTACTTC.

V and J are TRBV20-1 and TRBJ2-1; 10 nucleotides match TRBD2. This CDR3 has 18 residues. Trimming took 6 bases from V and 0 from J; bases not matched to a gene: 14. Germline CDR1 is DFQATT and CDR2 is SNEGSKA (reference sequence). The CDR3 protein is CSARTLAGKYSSYNEQFF. In DNA, the CDR3 is TGCAGTGCACGAACACTAGCGGGAAAATATAGCTCCTACAATGAGCAGTTCTTC.

This clonotype was found a few times. The V gene is TRBV7-8, the J gene TRBJ2-1; D is unresolved. The V and J ends lost 1 base and 8 bases respectively, with 9 bases between them. CDR3 size: 13 residues. CDR1 and CDR2 from the germline V gene are SGHVS and FQNEAQ. Here the CDR3 DNA reads TGTGCCAGCAGCTTAGGTGGGTGGGATGAGCAGTTCTTC. It yields the protein CASSLGGWDEQFF.

This clonotype was counted at least ten times. This chain links TRBV10-3 with TRBJ2-2, with D perhaps matching TRBD2 (5 bases). The CDR3 totals 13 residues. In germline, CDR1 is ENHRY, CDR2 SYGVKD. V lost 0 bases and J lost 7, with 6 bases in between. CDR3 protein: CAISESGSGELFF. CDR3 bases: TGTGCCATCAGTGAGTCGGGGAGCGGGGAGCTGTTTTTT.

The chain has TRBV6-2 or TRBV6-3 and TRBJ2-3; 7 bases map to TRBD2. This CDR3 is 15 amino acids long. J was trimmed by 5 bases and V by 0 bases; bases with no gene match: 5. Germline values: CDR1 MNHEY, CDR2 SVGEGT. This chain's CDR3 is CASSYSGGSLDTQYF. Here the CDR3 DNA reads TGTGCCAGCAGTTACTCCGGCGGGAGCTTAGATACGCAGTATTTT.

The sample holds one count of this clonotype. The rearrangement uses TRBV6-5 and TRBJ2-3, with 9 nucleotides matching TRBD1. The CDR3 consists of 14 residues. V was clipped by 7 bases and J by 4 bases; unmatched bases: 6. The germline V gene encodes CDR1 MNHEY and CDR2 SVGAGI. The CDR3, as DNA: TGTGCCAGCACCAGGGACAGGGATTCAGATACGCAGTATTTT. As protein: CASTRDRDSDTQYF.

The chain employs TRBV1 and TRBJ2-2; TRBD1, as called in the table, went unchecked against the DNA. TRBV1 is tagged as a pseudogene. The CDR3 is 16 residues long. CDR3 residues: CTSSCSGTGRTGELFF. The CDR3, as DNA: TGCACCAGCAGCTGTTCCGGGACTGGGAGGACCGGGGAGCTGTTTTTT.

V gene TRBV7-2 combines with J gene TRBJ2-1, with D hard to call. With 5 bases removed from V and 0 bases from J, the gap between germline ends came to 11 bases. From germline, CDR1 is SGHTA and CDR2 FQGNSA. The CDR3 is made up of 15 amino acids. CDR3 loop: CASSMDVSSYNEQFF. The CDR3 DNA is TGTGCCAGCAGCATGGACGTCAGCTCCTACAATGAGCAGTTCTTC.

V is TRBV5-1 and J is TRBJ2-5; possibly TRBD1 for D (6 bases). The CDR3 is made up of 14 amino acids. Trimming pared 5 bases from V and 4 bases from J, leaving 15 bases between. Germline V gene data show CDR1 as SGHRS and CDR2 as YFSETQ. The CDR3 bases are TGCGCCAGCAGGGGGGCGCAGCAGTCAGAGACCCAGTACTTC. It encodes CASRGAQQSETQYF.

V gene TRBV7-2 combines with J gene TRBJ2-1; either TRBD1 or TRBD2 may supply D (6 bases each). Germline values: CDR1 SGHTA, CDR2 FQGNSA. Trimming left V 2 bases short and J 6 bases short, with 8 bases between. The CDR3 spans 13 residues. This CDR3 reads CASSLKGGNEQFF. In DNA, the CDR3 is TGTGCCAGCAGCTTAAAGGGGGGCAATGAGCAGTTCTTC.